One sample yielded the 20 T cell receptor beta chains listed below, sequenced in a study of low-dose radiotherapy and immunotherapy resistance in tumors. First-strand cDNA used TRAV- and TRBV-specific primers, covering alpha and beta chains. The authors ran around 20 PCR cycles to amplify TCRs with a constant-region primer and V-primer adapter. MiXCR, applied by TCRdb to the reads, yields one record per CDR3 protein. The sample yields some 40,000 distinct CDR3 sequences, more than 20% seen once. The time point here: after trial treatment. Sample treatment: LDRT plus nivolumab, ipilimumab, low-dose cyclophosphamide and aspirin (RACIN trial). Here the sequenced sample was PBMCs, taken after low-dose radiotherapy plus immunotherapy. The source is a female donor with ovarian cancer.

This clonotype was found many times. The rearrangement links TRBV28 to TRBJ2-4; maybe TRBD2 (5 bases). The V and J ends lost 6 bases and 4 bases respectively, with 10 bases between them. Per the germline V gene, CDR1 is MDHEN and CDR2 is SYDVKM. The CDR3 spans 13 residues. The CDR3 DNA reads as TGTGCCAGCAGGGGGTCGGGGAAAAACATTCAGTACTTC. It encodes CASRGSGKNIQYF.

This clonotype was counted ten times or more. The rearrangement links TRBV3-1 to TRBJ1-6; no clear D gene. The CDR3 is 16 residues long. Looked up from germline, CDR1 is LGHDT and CDR2 is YNNKEL (reference sequence). The V end was cut by 4 bases, the J end by 0 bases, with 10 bases between. Here the CDR3 DNA reads TGTGCCAGCAGCCCCCGCGGGAGCTCCTATAATTCACCCCTCCACTTT. It specifies CASSPRGSSYNSPLHF.

This clonotype was seen at least ten times. The rearrangement joins TRBV11-2 to TRBJ1-4; D is uncertain. Germline V gene sequence: CDR1 SGHAT, CDR2 FQNNGV. V gave up 5 bases and J gave up 7 bases, with 14 bases separating them. The CDR3 runs to 14 residues. The DNA of the CDR3 is TGTGCCAGCAGCATACAACTAAATGGTGAAAAACTGTTTTTT. This codes for CASSIQLNGEKLFF.

This clonotype was detected many times. This chain joins TRBV19 and TRBJ2-4; TRBD1 matches at 7 bases. Germline assignment: CDR1 LNHDA and CDR2 SQIVND (reference sequence). Trimming took 7 bases from V and 0 from J; bases not matched to a gene: 9. The CDR3 extends over 16 amino acids. CDR3: CASTPSGQLAKNIQYF. In DNA, the CDR3 is TGTGCCAGTACCCCTTCGGGACAGCTAGCCAAAAACATTCAGTACTTC.

There are many counts of this clonotype. V gene TRBV6-2 or TRBV6-3 combines with J gene TRBJ1-4, with D possibly being TRBD1 (5 bases). CDR3 length: 16 residues. CDR1 and CDR2 (germline): MNHEY, SVGEGT. Deletions cut 5 bases from V and 6 bases from J, with 19 bases between. Here the CDR3 reads CASSETTNRGDEKLFF. The CDR3 coding sequence is TGTGCCAGCAGTGAAACTACAAATCGGGGGGATGAAAAACTGTTTTTT.

This clonotype is labeled as medium-sized. The V call is TRBV5-1, the J call TRBJ1-1; D ambiguous. The CDR3 is 13 amino acids. V lost 0 bases, J lost 0 bases, and 3 bases lay in between. Per germline, CDR1 SGHRS and CDR2 YFSETQ. CDR3 in amino acids: CASSLELNTEAFF. In nucleotides, the CDR3 is TGCGCCAGCAGCTTGGAACTGAACACTGAAGCTTTCTTT.

This clonotype showed up many times. This chain connects TRBV7-3 to TRBJ2-7; possible D gene TRBD1, 5 bases. The V gene's germline CDR1 is SGHTA and CDR2 FQGTGA. This CDR3 has 13 amino acids. V was cut by 5 bases and J by 3 bases, with 11 bases left in between. The DNA of the CDR3 is TGTGCCAGCAGCCAAAGCCAGGGCTACGAGCAGTACTTC. It translates to CASSQSQGYEQYF.

In its sample, this clonotype was seen many times. The chain uses TRBV9 and TRBJ2-7; 9 nucleotides agree with TRBD2. The CDR3 covers 16 residues. J gave up 2 bases and V 0 bases, and 6 bases lay outside the gene matches. CDR1 and CDR2 from the germline V gene are SGDLS and YYNGEE. The CDR3 loop is CASSVEGSGGPYEQYF. The CDR3, as DNA: TGTGCCAGCAGCGTAGAAGGTAGCGGGGGACCCTACGAGCAGTACTTC.

This clonotype was seen at least ten times. The genes are TRBV12-3 or TRBV12-4 and TRBJ2-1, with a possible D match to TRBD1 (5 bases). Trimming took off 10 bases at V and 9 bases at J, with 16 bases between the two ends. The length of the CDR3 is 12 residues. The CDR3 bases are TGTGCCACCCGGACACTTACTGGTGAGCAGTTCTTC. It translates to CATRTLTGEQFF.

Ten or more counts support this clonotype. The chain couples TRBV7-3 to TRBJ2-2, with D maybe TRBD2 (6 bases). Germline V gene sequence: CDR1 SGHTA, CDR2 FQGTGA. Deletions cut 5 bases from V and 6 bases from J, with 19 bases between. The length of the CDR3 is 16 residues. The CDR3 DNA is TGTGCCAGCAGCCAAGTCCCCGGGAGTTCGGCCGGGGAGCTGTTTTTT. Its protein product is CASSQVPGSSAGELFF.

This clonotype was recorded many times. The V call is TRBV10-2, the J call TRBJ2-7, with 9 bases matching TRBD1. CDR3 length: 14 residues. V gave up 8 bases and J gave up 3 bases; unmatched junction bases: 8. Per germline, CDR1 WSHSY and CDR2 SAAADI. The CDR3 nucleotides read TGCGCCAGCGGGACCGGACAGGGGATCTACGAGCAGTACTTC. Its translation is CASGTGQGIYEQYF.

This clonotype was seen ten or more times. This rearrangement joins TRBV14 to TRBJ2-7; D unresolved. The germline V and J ends were trimmed by 5 bases and 0 bases, with 8 bases remaining between them. CDR1 and CDR2 from the germline V gene are SGHDN and FVKESK. The CDR3 contains 13 residues. The CDR3 nucleotides are TGTGCCAGCAGCGTCCGTCACTCCTACGAGCAGTACTTC. It yields the protein CASSVRHSYEQYF.

This clonotype was detected ten times or more. This chain joins TRBV21-1 and TRBJ1-4; the table's D call TRBD1 went unverified against the DNA. TRBV21-1 is flagged as a pseudogene. This CDR3 comprises 19 residues. As DNA, the CDR3 is TGTGCCAGCAGCAAGGACCTACCACCATTCAGGGGGCATATGGAAAAACTGTTTTTT. Amino acids: CASSKDLPPFRGHMEKLFF.

At least ten counts were recorded for this clonotype. The chain employs TRBV30 and TRBJ2-5; D possibly uses TRBD1 or TRBD2 (5 bases each). V lost 2 bases and J lost 7, with 14 bases in between. CDR1 GTSNPN and CDR2 SVGIG come from the germline V gene (reference sequence). This CDR3 is 13 amino acids long. CDR3 DNA: TGTGCCTGGAGTTCGGACGGGACCGGGACCCAGTACTTC. Its protein product is CAWSSDGTGTQYF.

This clonotype appeared many times. The chain employs TRBV29-1 and TRBJ2-7; D remains ambiguous. Trimming removed 7 bases at V and 7 bases at J, with 11 bases between. The CDR3 spans 10 residues. The V gene's germline CDR1 is SQVTM and CDR2 ANQGSEA. The CDR3 protein is CSAVFEEQYF. The DNA of the CDR3 is TGCAGCGCCGTATTTGAAGAGCAGTACTTC.

This clonotype has a count of ten or more. The chain joins TRBV20-1 to TRBJ2-3; possibly TRBD2 for D (6 bases). Trimming took off 6 bases at V and 2 bases at J, with 9 bases between the two ends. The CDR3 length is 12 residues. The germline V gene encodes CDR1 DFQATT and CDR2 SNEGSKA (reference sequence). The CDR3 here is CSAERATDTQYF. The CDR3, as DNA: TGCAGTGCGGAGCGGGCCACAGATACGCAGTATTTT.

The chain couples TRBV9 to TRBJ2-1; 8 nucleotides align to TRBD2. Germline trimming cut 0 bases from V and 3 bases from J; bases unmatched to any gene: 2. CDR1 is SGDLS and CDR2 is YYNGEE in the germline V gene. This CDR3 is 15 amino acids long. Here the CDR3 reads CASSVAGGNYNEQFF. The CDR3 DNA sequence: TGTGCCAGCAGCGTAGCGGGAGGGAACTACAATGAGCAGTTCTTC.

At least ten counts were recorded for this clonotype. The CDR3 DNA sequence: TGCAGCGTTGGGGCTAGCGGGACCAAAAACATTCAGTACTTC. Its translation is CSVGASGTKNIQYF. The chain combines TRBV29-1 with TRBJ2-4; 9 nucleotides align to TRBD2. V shed 4 bases and J 2 bases; nucleotides not matched to a gene: 3. Germline lookup yields CDR1 SQVTM and CDR2 ANQGSEA. The CDR3 totals 14 residues.

Details on this clonotype: No DNA is shown, since the ends of the CDR3 on it are uncertain; the CDR3 is the one TCRdb lists. The chain recombines TRBV14 with TRBJ2-2; TRBD1 was called by the table and not checked on the DNA. The CDR3 comprises 19 residues, both ends counted. Germline V CDR1 and CDR2: SGHDN, FVKESK. Here the CDR3 reads CASSQPASGIWAGELFFFF.

This clonotype has a count of ten or more. The chain couples TRBV28 to TRBJ2-1, with unresolved D. The germline V gene encodes CDR1 MDHEN and CDR2 SYDVKM. Trimming removed 5 bases at V and 6 bases at J, with 23 bases between. The CDR3 sequence is 17 residues long. CDR3 sequence reads: CASSPSAFGRPGNEQFF. The CDR3 bases are TGTGCCAGCAGTCCCTCGGCCTTCGGTCGGCCGGGCAATGAGCAGTTCTTC.